The clone carrying this T cell receptor (beta chain) was counted a single time. Its specificity is unknown. This specimen comes from a study of shared clonotypes between healthy human individuals. Study-wide results and limits: What rarefaction showed was incomplete sorted-subset sequencing despite large depth. It was expected that sequencing depth would affect clonotype sharing among donors.

The ends lost 0 bases at V and 7 bases at J; junction bases unmatched: 3. The germline V gene encodes CDR1 KGHSH and CDR2 LQKENI. The CDR3 loop spans 15 amino acids. Adult donors, all healthy and HIV-negative, had no recent acute infections or vaccinations. Using immunoSEQ multiplex PCR, the repertoire was profiled, and TCRdb retains in-frame clones only, with some absent. The table includes about 2.3 million clones, approximately 93% detected once. The chain combines TRBV18 with TRBJ1-5; the match to TRBD1 covers 10 bases. This sequence was found in a man between 18 and 29 years old in good health. Some clones in this sample may be carry-over from other donors' samples. Sequenced sample: naive CD4+ T cells from PBMCs. The subset is: CD45RA+ positively selected. The CDR3 nucleotides read TGTGCCAGCTCACCACCGGAGACAGGGGGCCAGCCCCAGCATTTT. Protein product: CASSPPETGGQPQHF.